These 30 T cell receptor beta chains came from one sample sequenced in a study of T cell repertoires in cytomegalovirus infection. These TCRs' antigens remain unknown. MiXCR, run by TCRdb on the reads, gives a single entry per CDR3 protein. Among tens of thousands of distinct CDR3 sequences listed, 20% were seen once. The sequences come from CD8+ T cells from cultured PBMCs, collected from culture after CMV antigen stimulation. Every receptor here comes from a human donor in good health (CMV status not recorded). Some clones in this sample may be carry-over from other donors' samples.

This clonotype was counted a few times. The chain recombines TRBV7-8 with TRBJ1-5; 8 nucleotides align to TRBD1. CDR3 length equals 15 residues. CDR1 SGHVS and CDR2 FQNEAQ come from the germline V gene. V lost 5 bases to trimming and J lost 2 bases; unmatched junction nucleotides: 5. Here the CDR3 DNA reads TGTGCCAGCAGCCAGACAGGGGTGGGCAATCAGCCCCAGCATTTT. It yields the protein CASSQTGVGNQPQHF.

V and J are TRBV9 and TRBJ1-1, with unresolved D. CDR3 length equals 15 residues. With 4 bases removed from V and 0 bases from J, the gap between germline ends came to 13 bases. Looked up from germline, CDR1 is SGDLS and CDR2 is YYNGEE. CDR3 bases: TGTGCCAGCAGCCCGCGGACTGGCATGAACACTGAAGCTTTCTTT. This gives the protein CASSPRTGMNTEAFF.

The chain recombines TRBV2 with TRBJ2-7; 10 bases are shared with TRBD2. The CDR3 loop spans 15 amino acids. Germline assignment: CDR1 SNHLY and CDR2 FYNNEI. J was trimmed by 5 bases and V by 2 bases; bases with no gene match: 6. CDR3 DNA sequence: TGTGCCAGCAGTGAAACACTAGCGGGGTCCCACGAGCAGTACTTC. Amino acid sequence: CASSETLAGSHEQYF.

This clonotype was seen a few times. The chain combines TRBV12-3 or TRBV12-4 with TRBJ2-7; D not certain. Deletions cut 7 bases from V and 2 bases from J, with 12 bases between. The CDR3 sequence is 13 residues long. The CDR3 DNA reads TGTGCCAGCACCATAGGGCTAGCCTACGAGCAGTACTTC. This sequence encodes CASTIGLAYEQYF.

This clonotype was recorded a few times. This sequence joins TRBV10-3 and TRBJ2-5; TRBD1 might be the D (6 bases). Germline values: CDR1 ENHRY, CDR2 SYGVKD. This CDR3 has 14 residues. Trimming stripped 3 bases from V and 3 bases from J, with 11 bases between. As DNA, the CDR3 is TGTGCCATCAGTGAACTGGACAGAAAAGAGACCCAGTACTTC. It is translated as CAISELDRKETQYF.

In this sample, this clonotype turned up a few times. J is TRBJ1-4 and V is TRBV27; 10 positions match TRBD1. Per germline, CDR1 MNHEY and CDR2 SMNVEV (reference sequence). After removal of 3 bases from V and 7 bases from J, the junction contained 5 bases not matched to a gene. This CDR3 region has 15 residues. CDR3 bases: TGTGCCAGCAGTTTCCTGGACAGGGGGTTTGAAAAACTGTTTTTT. Its translation is CASSFLDRGFEKLFF.

The CDR3 region has the DNA TGTGCCAGCAGTTACTCGAATCGCTACACCTTC. The encoded protein is CASSYSNRYTF. This chain links TRBV6-2 or TRBV6-3 with TRBJ1-2; D not resolved. With 0 bases removed from V and 9 bases from J, the gap between germline ends came to 5 bases. This CDR3 comprises 11 residues. In germline, CDR1 is MNHEY, CDR2 SVGEGT.

A few counts support this clonotype. The rearrangement joins TRBV7-2 to TRBJ1-4, with 8 bases lining up with TRBD1. J gave up 8 bases and V 6 bases, and 2 bases lay outside the gene matches. Germline values: CDR1 SGHTA, CDR2 FQGNSA. The CDR3 runs 12 residues. CDR3 loop: CASRGDREKLFF. CDR3 sequence (DNA): TGTGCCAGCAGAGGGGACAGGGAAAAACTGTTTTTT. Combining the CDR3 with reference TRBV7-2 and TRBJ1-4 gives the whole variable domain GAGVSQSPSNKVTEKGKDVELRCDPISGHTALYWYRQSLGQGLEFLIYFQGNSAPDKSGLPSDRFSAERTGGSVSTLTIQRTQQEDSAVYLCASRGDREKLFFGSGTQLSVL.

The V and J genes are TRBV7-6 and TRBJ2-1, with 9 bases that match TRBD2. This CDR3 has 16 amino acids. J lost 6 bases, V lost 5 bases, and 11 bases had no gene match. Germline lookup yields CDR1 SGHVS and CDR2 FNYEAQ. The CDR3 sequence is CASSNRAGGTSNEQFF. CDR3 nucleotides: TGTGCCAGCAGCAACCGAGCGGGGGGTACGAGCAATGAGCAGTTCTTC.

This chain links TRBV12-3 or TRBV12-4 with TRBJ1-4; the match to TRBD1 covers 8 bases. V lost 6 bases to trimming and J lost 8 bases; unmatched junction nucleotides: 8. The length of the CDR3 is 14 residues. The CDR3 is CASRIQGAGEKLFF. The CDR3 DNA sequence: TGTGCCAGCAGAATTCAGGGGGCGGGGGAAAAACTGTTTTTT.

The chain couples TRBV7-6 to TRBJ1-6; D not certain. This CDR3 spans 17 amino acids. Trimming pared 5 bases from V and 0 bases from J, leaving 14 bases between. Per the germline V gene, CDR1 is SGHVS and CDR2 is FNYEAQ. The CDR3 DNA reads TGTGCCAGCAGCAGCCGACCTCCTAGCTCCTATAATTCACCCCTCCACTTT. Protein: CASSSRPPSSYNSPLHF. Using reference TRBV7-6 and TRBJ1-6 for the parts outside the CDR3, the full variable domain is GAGVSQSPRYKVTKRGQDVALRCDPISGHVSLYWYRQALGQGPEFLTYFNYEAQQDKSGLPNDRFSAERPEGSISTLTIQRTEQRDSAMYRCASSSRPPSSYNSPLHFGNGTRLTVT.

This clonotype was seen more than once but under ten times. The V gene is TRBV6-1, the J gene TRBJ2-7; 9 bases are shared with TRBD2. Germline CDR1 MNHNS, CDR2 SASEGT. With V trimmed by 2 bases and J by 2 bases, 7 bases remained unmatched. The CDR3 loop spans 16 amino acids. The CDR3 sequence: CASSESSLAGTYEQYF. The CDR3, as DNA: TGTGCCAGCAGTGAATCGAGCCTAGCGGGGACCTACGAGCAGTACTTC.

There are many counts of this clonotype. This chain connects TRBV12-3 or TRBV12-4 to TRBJ2-7, with a possible D match to TRBD2 (5 bases). This CDR3 is 13 amino acids long. V was cut by 3 bases and J by 1 base, with 7 bases left in between. The chain's CDR3 is CASSLEVSYEQYF. The CDR3 bases are TGTGCCAGCAGTTTGGAGGTTTCCTACGAGCAGTACTTC.

V is TRBV7-9 and J is TRBJ1-1, with D perhaps TRBD1 (5 bases). V was clipped by 5 bases and J by 3 bases, with 13 bases between them. Germline V lookup: CDR1 SEHNR, CDR2 FQNEAQ (reference sequence). This CDR3 spans 14 amino acids. The CDR3: CASSPNRLYTEAFF. CDR3 DNA: TGTGCCAGCAGCCCCAACAGGCTCTACACTGAAGCTTTCTTT.

This clonotype has just a few counts. The chain has TRBV6-2 or TRBV6-3 and TRBJ2-3; the D is unclear. Germline V gives CDR1 MNHEY, CDR2 SVGEGT. This CDR3 region has 14 residues. The V gene lost 1 base and the J gene lost 2 bases, with 7 bases spanning the gap. The CDR3 coding sequence is TGTGCCAGCAGTTACTACGGCCTCACAGATACGCAGTATTTT. This translates into CASSYYGLTDTQYF.

The chain carries TRBV12-3 or TRBV12-4 and TRBJ2-3; D remains unclear. Trimming removed 4 bases at V and 3 bases at J, with 20 bases between. This CDR3 comprises 17 residues. In DNA form, the CDR3 reads TGTGCCAGCAGTTCCCCATCGGCGGCCCGGAGTACAGATACGCAGTATTTT. This encodes CASSSPSAARSTDTQYF.

The J gene is TRBJ1-5, the V gene TRBV7-8; no clear D gene. Germline CDR1 and CDR2: SGHVS and FQNEAQ. This CDR3 spans 17 amino acids. V lost 1 base, J lost 5 bases, and 18 bases lay in between. The CDR3 DNA reads as TGTGCCAGCAGCTTAGACGCCACCCCCGAGGGTTATCAGCCCCAGCATTTT. Translation: CASSLDATPEGYQPQHF.

This clonotype came up once. This sequence joins TRBV27 and TRBJ2-1; 12 bases are shared with TRBD2. The CDR3 extends over 16 amino acids. V lost 7 bases and J lost 2; bases outside the gene matches: 6. Germline CDR1 MNHEY, CDR2 SMNVEV (reference sequence). This chain's CDR3 is CASNTGLAGTYNEQFF. The CDR3 DNA is TGTGCCAGCAACACAGGACTAGCGGGAACCTACAATGAGCAGTTCTTC.

This clonotype was counted between two and nine times. This chain uses TRBV12-3 or TRBV12-4 with TRBJ1-1; D is perhaps TRBD1 (5 bases). Trimming stripped 4 bases from V and 0 bases from J, with 9 bases between. This CDR3 spans 14 amino acids. The CDR3 DNA sequence: TGTGCCAGCAGTTCGAGGGGTATGAACACTGAAGCTTTCTTT. Protein product: CASSSRGMNTEAFF.

This chain connects TRBV7-8 to TRBJ2-1; 7 bases match TRBD1. The V segment lost 5 bases and the J segment 7 bases; nucleotides outside the gene matches: 14. From germline, CDR1 is SGHVS and CDR2 FQNEAQ. The CDR3 is 16 amino acids. The CDR3 sequence is CASSVDRVVPLNEQFF. CDR3 DNA: TGTGCCAGCAGCGTAGACAGGGTAGTTCCTTTGAATGAGCAGTTCTTC.

This clonotype was detected only a few times. This CDR3 reads CASSPQSTRREKLFF. Here the CDR3 DNA reads TGTGCCAGCAGCCCCCAGAGCACGCGGCGCGAAAAACTGTTTTTT. The chain is built from TRBV7-9 and TRBJ1-4; no clear D gene. Per the germline V gene, CDR1 is SEHNR and CDR2 is FQNEAQ (reference sequence). This CDR3 has 15 amino acids. The V end lost 5 bases, the J end lost 8 bases, and 18 bases lay between the germline ends.

The CDR3 region is CASSPLASGGTDTQYF. The CDR3 DNA reads as TGTGCCAGCAGCCCCCTCGCTAGCGGGGGGACAGATACGCAGTATTTT. This chain links TRBV7-2 with TRBJ2-3; TRBD2 matches at 11 bases. Germline CDR1 is SGHTA and CDR2 is FQGNSA. The CDR3 runs 16 residues. V gave up 5 bases and J gave up 3 bases; unmatched junction bases: 7.

A few counts support this clonotype. The V gene is TRBV7-2, the J gene TRBJ2-7; the D gene is possibly TRBD1 (6 bases). Per germline, CDR1 SGHTA and CDR2 FQGNSA. V gave up 5 bases and J gave up 4 bases, with 18 bases separating them. The CDR3 contains 15 residues. For the CDR3, the DNA is TGTGCCAGCAGCCACCGGGACACCGGGATGTACGAGCAGTACTTC. It specifies CASSHRDTGMYEQYF.

The chain carries TRBV11-2 and TRBJ1-4; 7 bases map to TRBD1. The V and J ends lost 5 bases and 5 bases, in that order; junction bases with no gene match: 8. The CDR3 runs to 15 residues. CDR1 is SGHAT, CDR2 FQNNGV, per germline. The CDR3 sequence: CASSPRTGSNEKLFF. In DNA, the CDR3 is TGTGCCAGCAGCCCCAGGACAGGATCGAATGAAAAACTGTTTTTT. The complete variable domain, with remaining parts taken from reference TRBV11-2 and TRBJ1-4, reads EAGVAQSPRYKIIEKRQSVAFWCNPISGHATLYWYQQILGQGPKLLIQFQNNGVVDDSQLPKDRFSAERLKGVDSTLKIQPAKLEDSAVYLCASSPRTGSNEKLFFGSGTQLSVL.

V gene TRBV7-2 combines with J gene TRBJ1-5, with TRBD1 identical over 7 bases. CDR3 length: 15 residues. The trim removed 5 bases at V and 3 bases at J, leaving 7 bases unmatched. The germline CDR1 and CDR2 sequences are SGHTA and FQGNSA. The CDR3 protein is CASSPYRGPNQPQHF. CDR3 coding DNA: TGTGCCAGCAGCCCGTACAGGGGCCCCAATCAGCCCCAGCATTTT. Drawing the rest from reference TRBV7-2 and TRBJ1-5, the complete variable domain is GAGVSQSPSNKVTEKGKDVELRCDPISGHTALYWYRQSLGQGLEFLIYFQGNSAPDKSGLPSDRFSAERTGGSVSTLTIQRTQQEDSAVYLCASSPYRGPNQPQHFGDGTRLSIL.

The chain joins TRBV5-6 to TRBJ1-5; D unresolved. The CDR3 is 12 amino acids. Germline V lookup: CDR1 SGHDT, CDR2 YYEEEE. Trimming removed 2 bases at V and 9 bases at J, with 9 bases between. CDR3 coding DNA: TGTGCCAGCAGCTTTGGGGTTTGGCCCCAGCATTTT. Translation: CASSFGVWPQHF.

The chain employs TRBV9 and TRBJ2-5, with D possibly being TRBD1 (6 bases). Germline CDR1 SGDLS, CDR2 YYNGEE. Trimming removed 4 bases at V and 2 bases at J, with 15 bases between. This CDR3 region has 15 residues. In DNA form, the CDR3 reads TGTGCCAGCAGCATGGCCGGGACATATCAAGAGACCCAGTACTTC. This sequence encodes CASSMAGTYQETQYF. The whole variable domain, remainder taken from reference TRBV9 and TRBJ2-5, is DSGVTQTPKHLITATGQRVTLRCSPRSGDLSVYWYQQSLDQGLQFLIQYYNGEERAKGNILERFSAQQFPDLHSELNLSSLELGDSALYFCASSMAGTYQETQYFGPGTRLLVL.

The gene calls are TRBV4-2 and TRBJ2-5; 9 bases are shared with TRBD2. V dropped 4 bases and J dropped 5; count of bases not matched to a gene: 11. The CDR3 is 16 amino acids. Germline V gene sequence: CDR1 LGHNA, CDR2 YNFKEQ. This CDR3 reads CASSPHGAGGQETQYF. Written as DNA, the CDR3 is TGTGCCAGCAGCCCCCATGGAGCGGGGGGCCAGGAGACCCAGTACTTC.

V and J are TRBV27 and TRBJ1-1; TRBD1 is a possible D gene (6 bases). Germline V gene data show CDR1 as MNHEY and CDR2 as SMNVEV (reference sequence). The V gene lost 0 bases and the J gene lost 5 bases, with 13 bases spanning the gap. The CDR3 sequence is 15 residues long. CDR3 protein: CASSLSWGLRTEAFF. In DNA, the CDR3 is TGTGCCAGCAGTTTATCGTGGGGGCTGCGGACTGAAGCTTTCTTT.

The sample holds a few counts of this clonotype. This chain links TRBV19 with TRBJ1-1; D gene ambiguous. Per germline, CDR1 LNHDA and CDR2 SQIVND (reference sequence). V was cut by 10 bases and J by 3 bases, with 15 bases left in between. The CDR3 consists of 13 residues. CDR3 sequence (DNA): TGTGCCACCCGTTTTAGGTACGACACTGAAGCTTTCTTT. Translating it yields CATRFRYDTEAFF. Full variable domain (missing parts from reference TRBV19 and TRBJ1-1): DGGITQSPKYLFRKEGQNVTLSCEQNLNHDAMYWYRQDPGQGLRLIYYSQIVNDFQKGDIAEGYSVSREKKESFPLTVTSAQKNPTAFYLCATRFRYDTEAFFGQGTRLTVV.